Described below is a single T cell receptor beta chain sequence and its context. Antigen unknown. Sequencing used immunoSEQ multiplex PCR; TCRdb keeps in-frame clones, though not all of them. The sample lists tens of thousands of clones; 88% were seen once. The data derive from a study of naive CD8 T cells in extremely preterm neonates. Regarding the study as a whole: Relative to older groups, preterm infants had shorter, less trimmed CDR3s with fewer N additions. Preterm neonate repertoires were significantly less rich by iChao1 than others. CDR3 nucleotide sharing was less than 3.5% in preterm, around 0.43% term, around 0.027% children, approximately 0.0099% adults.

Extremely preterm births at about 23-28 weeks of gestation supplied the samples. Sorted cells: live naive CD8+ T cells, CD45RA+CCR7+, Annexin V-negative. Sorted naive CD8+ T cell numbers ranged ~19,000 to ~100,000. The receptor comes from a boy who was born preterm. Sequences were obtained from naive CD8+ T cells from cord blood.

The CDR3: CSVGQNYGYTF. The CDR3 DNA follows: TGCAGCGTTGGACAAAACTATGGCTACACCTTC. V gene TRBV29-1 combines with J gene TRBJ1-2, with D uncertain. Germline V lookup: CDR1 SQVTM, CDR2 ANQGSEA. The V and J ends lost 4 bases and 2 bases respectively, with 5 bases between them. The CDR3 consists of 11 residues.